This TCR beta chain emerged from a study of cytomegalovirus exposure and HLA in healthy donors. Study findings and constraints: A list of approximately 160 TCR beta chains associated with cytomegalovirus was given.

V lost 3 bases, J lost 8 bases, and 13 bases lay in between. Germline V gives CDR1 MNHEY, CDR2 SVGAGI. The CDR3 is made up of 13 amino acids. As for this clone: The target antigen is unknown.

It was with 60 Vbeta and 13 Jbeta primers that the PCR ran. Sequencing was performed with immunoSEQ multiplex PCR; in TCRdb, only in-frame clones are kept and a portion is missing. The repertoire holds approximately 27,000 clones, with 70% as singletons. The sequencing input was PBMCs. The sequence derives from a woman aged 45-60 years in good health and CMV-seronegative. The chain combines TRBV6-5 with TRBJ1-2, with D perhaps TRBD1 (5 bases). CDR3 protein: CASSYQGLEGYTF. CDR3 bases: TGTGCCAGCAGTTATCAGGGATTGGAAGGCTACACCTTC.